This TCR beta chain was sequenced in a study of blood T cell repertoires in COVID-19. CDR1 and CDR2 (germline): SGHAT, FQNNGV. The CDR3 runs 16 residues. V shed 0 bases and J shed 3 bases, with 14 bases lying between them. Individuals drawn from around 25 US areas were about 18 to 90 years old. Clinical histories supplied by participants themselves formed the basis of cohort assignment. Libraries were prepared by immunoSEQ multiplex PCR; TCRdb keeps only in-frame clonotypes and omits some of them. The sample yields some 260,000 clones, 80% to 90% seen once. Sequenced sample: PBMCs or T cells enriched from blood (not recorded which). The sequence derives from a man aged 35 to 55 who had recovered from COVID-19. V is TRBV11-2 and J is TRBJ1-2; possibly TRBD1 for D (6 bases). The DNA for the CDR3 is TGTGCCAGCAGCTTAGATCGGGGGGCACGAGACTATGGCTACACCTTC. Amino acids: CASSLDRGARDYGYTF.